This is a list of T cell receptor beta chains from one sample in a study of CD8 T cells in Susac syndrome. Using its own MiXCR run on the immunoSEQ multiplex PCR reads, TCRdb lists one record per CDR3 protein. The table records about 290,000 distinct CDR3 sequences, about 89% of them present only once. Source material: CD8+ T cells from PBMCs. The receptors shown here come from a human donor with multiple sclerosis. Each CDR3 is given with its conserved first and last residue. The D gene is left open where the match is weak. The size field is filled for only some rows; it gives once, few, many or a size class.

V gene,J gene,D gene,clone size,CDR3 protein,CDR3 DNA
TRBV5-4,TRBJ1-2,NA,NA,CASSLIGGYTF,TGTGCCAGCAGCTTGATTGGAGGCTACACCTTC
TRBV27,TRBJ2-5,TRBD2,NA,CASSPGTREETQYF,TGTGCCAGCAGCCCCGGGACTAGAGAAGAGACCCAGTACTTC
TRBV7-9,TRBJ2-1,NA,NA,CASSFAVRVNEQFF,TGTGCCAGCAGCTTCGCCGTAAGGGTAAATGAGCAGTTCTTC
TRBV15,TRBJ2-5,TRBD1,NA,CATSSVWDSQETQYF,TGTGCCACCAGTTCAGTATGGGACAGCCAAGAGACCCAGTACTTC
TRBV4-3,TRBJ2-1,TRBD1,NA,CASSQGGQGIIRSYNEQFF,TGCGCCAGCAGCCAGGGGGGACAGGGGATAATCAGATCCTACAATGAGCAGTTCTTC
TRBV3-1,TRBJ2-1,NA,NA,CASSTPGESSYNEQFF,TGTGCCAGCAGCACCCCGGGGGAAAGCTCCTACAATGAGCAGTTCTTC
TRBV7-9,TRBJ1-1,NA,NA,CASSEEAFF,TGTGCCAGCAGCGAGGAAGCTTTCTTT
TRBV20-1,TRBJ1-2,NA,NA,CSASPLGTQPHGYTF,TGCAGTGCTAGTCCTTTAGGTACCCAACCCCATGGCTACACCTTC
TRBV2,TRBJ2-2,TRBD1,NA,CASSLGQGHGELFF,TGTGCCAGCAGCCTGGGACAGGGTCACGGGGAGCTGTTTTTT
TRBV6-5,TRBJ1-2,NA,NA,CASSPSSSYGYTF,TGTGCCAGCAGTCCCAGTTCTTCCTATGGCTACACCTTC
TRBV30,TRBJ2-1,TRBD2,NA,CAWSAGLYNEQFF,TGTGCCTGGAGTGCGGGACTATACAATGAGCAGTTCTTC
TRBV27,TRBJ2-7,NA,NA,CASSLTGGGYEQYF,TGTGCCAGCAGTTTAACGGGTGGGGGCTACGAGCAGTACTTC
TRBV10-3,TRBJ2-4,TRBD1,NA,CAISESPRTGRPNDIQYF,TGTGCCATCAGTGAGTCCCCCCGGACAGGGCGTCCTAACGACATTCAGTACTTC
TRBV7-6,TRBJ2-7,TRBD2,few,CASSPTSAIPYEQYF,TGTGCCAGCAGTCCGACTAGCGCAATCCCCTACGAGCAGTACTTC
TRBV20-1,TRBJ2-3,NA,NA,CSARGAGETDTQYF,TGCAGTGCTCGGGGGGCGGGAGAAACAGATACGCAGTATTTT